Listed here is a single TCR beta chain. One end of the junction is discordant with germline, which a read error may explain. The CDR3 covers 14 residues. In germline, CDR1 is SSHAT, CDR2 FNYEAQ (reference sequence). These data originate in a study of blood T cell repertoires in COVID-19. Authors' data handling: For nucleated cells, counts were estimated from reference gene primer amplification. The method was immunoSEQ multiplex PCR; TCRdb's version includes in-frame clones alone and lacks a portion of them. V, J and clone size are taken as reported in that table, and D and trimming were inferred from the DNA itself. The repertoire holds 30,000 to 40,000 clones, with around 87% as singletons.

Sequenced material: peripheral blood. The receptor's source is a man aged 55 to 70 with active or convalescent COVID-19. This sequence joins TRBV7-7 and TRBJ2-1; a possible D gene is TRBD1 (7 bases). CDR3: CASSLGGGTDEQFF. CDR3 nucleotides: TGTGCTAGCAGCTTAGGGGGCGGGACCGATGAGCAGTTCTTC.